This T cell receptor (beta chain) derives from a study of technical replicates of blood from a few donors. This clone has a single count. Some clones are missing from TCRdb's copy, which holds only in-frame ones; the method was immunoSEQ multiplex PCR. Among fewer than 90,000 clones, 94% were seen once, and the ten largest hold more than 0.2%. Germline CDR1 is MGHDK and CDR2 is SYGVNS. The V and J ends lost 3 bases and 2 bases, in that order; junction bases with no gene match: 12. CDR3 length equals 17 residues. This sequence was found in a human donor in good health. Sample: T cells isolated from PBMCs. V is TRBV25-1 and J is TRBJ2-5; TRBD1 agrees at 7 bases. CDR3 in DNA: TGTGCCAGCAGTGATCCTATTGGGACAGTTTCACAAGAGACCCAGTACTTC. As protein: CASSDPIGTVSQETQYF.